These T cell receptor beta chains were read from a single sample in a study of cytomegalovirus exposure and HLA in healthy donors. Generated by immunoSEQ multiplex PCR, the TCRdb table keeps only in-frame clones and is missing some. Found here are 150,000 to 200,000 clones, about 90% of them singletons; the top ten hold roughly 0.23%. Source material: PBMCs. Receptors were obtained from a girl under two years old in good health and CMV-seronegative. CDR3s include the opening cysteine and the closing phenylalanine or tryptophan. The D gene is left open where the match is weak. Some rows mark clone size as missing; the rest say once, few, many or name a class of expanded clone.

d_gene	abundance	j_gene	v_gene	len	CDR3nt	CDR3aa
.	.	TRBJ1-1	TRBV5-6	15	TGTGCCAGCAGCTTTGGTCCCGGAGGGAACACTGAAGCTTTCTTT	CASSFGPGGNTEAFF
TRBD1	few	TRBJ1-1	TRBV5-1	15	TGCGCCAGCAGCTTGGGAGCAGGGGGAGTAACTGAAGCTTTCTTT	CASSLGAGGVTEAFF
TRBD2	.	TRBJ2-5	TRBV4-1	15	TGCGCCAGCAGCCCGGGACTAGCGGGAGTGGAGACCCAGTACTTC	CASSPGLAGVETQYF
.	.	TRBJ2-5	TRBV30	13	TGTGCCTGGAGTGTACTCGGGTCAGAGACCCAGTACTTC	CAWSVLGSETQYF
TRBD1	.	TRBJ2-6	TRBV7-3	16	TGTGCCAGCAGCCCCCGGACAGGGGCAGGGGCCAACGTCCTGACTTTC	CASSPRTGAGANVLTF
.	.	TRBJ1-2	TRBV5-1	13	TGCGCCAGCAGCTGGACATCCAACTATGGCTACACCTTC	CASSWTSNYGYTF
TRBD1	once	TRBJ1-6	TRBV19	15	TGTGCCAGTAGTATTCAGGGGGCGATCAATTCACCCCTCCACTTT	CASSIQGAINSPLHF
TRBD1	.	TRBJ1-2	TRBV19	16	TGTGCCAGTAGTATAGCCACTACACAGGGGGACTATGGCTACACCTTC	CASSIATTQGDYGYTF
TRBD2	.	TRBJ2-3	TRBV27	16	TGTGCCAGCAGTTCGTGGGGGGGAGCTAGCACAGATACGCAGTATTTT	CASSSWGGASTDTQYF
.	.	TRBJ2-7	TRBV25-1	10	TGTGCCACCCAGGGCTACGAGCAGTACTTC	CATQGYEQYF
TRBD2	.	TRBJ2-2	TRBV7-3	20	TGTGCCAGCAGCTTAATAGGCGGACTAGCGGGAGCCTTGGCCCCCGGGGAGCTGTTTTTT	CASSLIGGLAGALAPGELFF
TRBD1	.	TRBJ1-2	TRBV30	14	TGTGCCTGGAGTGGCGGGACAGGGGCTTCTGGCTACACCTTC	CAWSGGTGASGYTF
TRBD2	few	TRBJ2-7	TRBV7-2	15	TGTGCCAGCAGCCGGGGGACTAGCGGAACCTACGAGCAGTACTTC	CASSRGTSGTYEQYF
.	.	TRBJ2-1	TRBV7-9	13	TGTGCCAGCAGCTTGGGGCGTTCGAATGAGCAGTTCTTC	CASSLGRSNEQFF
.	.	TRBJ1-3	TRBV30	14	TGTGCCTGGAGTGGTCAGGGCACTGGAAACACCATATATTTT	CAWSGQGTGNTIYF
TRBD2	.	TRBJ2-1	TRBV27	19	TGTGCCAGCAGCCGACGGCAGGGAGGGTCGAGACTAGCGGACAATGAGCAGTTCTTC	CASSRRQGGSRLADNEQFF
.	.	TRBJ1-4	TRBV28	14	TGTGCCAGCAGTACGGGTCCGAGAATAAGGAAACTGTTTTTT	CASSTGPRIRKLFF
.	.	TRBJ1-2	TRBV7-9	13	TGTGCCAGCAGGGCCGACAAGAACTATGGCTACACCTTC	CASRADKNYGYTF
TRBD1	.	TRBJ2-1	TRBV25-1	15	TGTGCCAGCGGGGGTGAGGGGGCCCACTCGGGTGAGCAGTTCTTC	CASGGEGAHSGEQFF
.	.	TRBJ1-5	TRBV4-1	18	TGCGCCAGCAGCCAAGTTTTCGGTACAGAAAAATACTATCAGCCCCAGCATTTT	CASSQVFGTEKYYQPQHF
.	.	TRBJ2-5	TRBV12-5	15	TGTGCTAGTGCCCATAGCGGAACCGACCAAGAGACCCAGTACTTC	CASAHSGTDQETQYF
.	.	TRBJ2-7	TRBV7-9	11	TGTGCCAGCAGCCCAGTCAACGAGCAGTACTTC	CASSPVNEQYF
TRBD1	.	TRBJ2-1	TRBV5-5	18	TGTGCCAGCAGCTCAATCATGAACAGGGGTCGGTCCTACAATGAGCAGTTCTTC	CASSSIMNRGRSYNEQFF
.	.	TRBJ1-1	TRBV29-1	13	TGCAGCGCTTCCTGGCAGGGAGGCACTGAAGCTTTCTTT	CSASWQGGTEAFF
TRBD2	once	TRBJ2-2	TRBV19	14	TGTGCCAGTAAACCCCTAGCGGGAGCCGGGGAGCTGTTTTTT	CASKPLAGAGELFF
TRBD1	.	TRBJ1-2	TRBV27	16	TGTGCCAGCAGTTCGGGACAGGGGGGAATAGTATGGGGCTACACCTTC	CASSSGQGGIVWGYTF
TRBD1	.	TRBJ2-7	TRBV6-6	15	TGTGCCAGCAGTTACTCGGTGGGGACAGGGGACGAGCAGTACTTC	CASSYSVGTGDEQYF
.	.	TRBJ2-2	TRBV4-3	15	TGCGCCAGCAGCCAAGGCGGAGGAGCGGCCGGGGAGCTGTTTTTT	CASSQGGGAAGELFF
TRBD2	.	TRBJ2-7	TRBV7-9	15	TGTGCCAGCAGCCCTTTAGCGGGCCTTATCTACGAGCAGTACTTC	CASSPLAGLIYEQYF
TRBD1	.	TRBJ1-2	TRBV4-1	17	TGCGCCAGCAGCCCCTCAATGGGCAGGGGGCCTAACTATGGCTACACCTTC	CASSPSMGRGPNYGYTF
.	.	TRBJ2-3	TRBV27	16	TGTGCCAGCAGCAATACGGGGGTCGCAGGTACAGATACGCAGTATTTT	CASSNTGVAGTDTQYF
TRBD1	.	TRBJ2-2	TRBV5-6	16	TGTGCCAGCAGCTTGGGTGTCAGGGGGATCGCCGGGGAGCTGTTTTTT	CASSLGVRGIAGELFF
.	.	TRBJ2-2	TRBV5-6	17	TGTGCCAGCAGCTTGCGGGAGAGTAGCGGGAACACCGGGGAGCTGTTTTTT	CASSLRESSGNTGELFF
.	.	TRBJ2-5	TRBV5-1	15	TGCGCCAGCAGCCCCGGGGGGACATCTCAAGAGACCCAGTACTTC	CASSPGGTSQETQYF
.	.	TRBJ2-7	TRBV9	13	TGTGCCAGCAGCGTAGCAGGGTCCTACGAGCAGTACTTC	CASSVAGSYEQYF
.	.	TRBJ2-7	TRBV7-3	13	TGTGCCGCCAGGGGTGATTTAGCCTACGAGCAGTACTTC	CAARGDLAYEQYF
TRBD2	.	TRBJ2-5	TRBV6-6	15	TGTGCCAGCAGTTATGTCGGGGGGGGTCAAGAGACCCAGTACTTC	CASSYVGGGQETQYF
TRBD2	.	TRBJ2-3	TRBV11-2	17	TGTGCCAGCAGCTTAGATCGCACTAGCGGAGGGACAGATACGCAGTATTTT	CASSLDRTSGGTDTQYF
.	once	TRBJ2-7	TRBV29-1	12	TGCAGCGTTGCTAACTCTCGCTACGAGCAGTACTTC	CSVANSRYEQYF
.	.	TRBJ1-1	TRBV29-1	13	TGCAGCGTTGGCAGGGGCCCGAACACTGAAGCTTTCTTT	CSVGRGPNTEAFF
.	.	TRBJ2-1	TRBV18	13	TGTGCCAGCTCACCCAGTCCGGGCAATGAGCAGTTCTTC	CASSPSPGNEQFF
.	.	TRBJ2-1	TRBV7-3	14	TGTGCCAGCAGCATAAACCCCGAGGTCAATGAGCAGTTCTTC	CASSINPEVNEQFF